This T cell receptor (beta chain) comes out of a study of blood T cell repertoires in COVID-19. Method: immunoSEQ multiplex PCR; TCRdb's copy keeps in-frame clones and lacks some. The table has 40,000 to 60,000 clones, 75% to 90% seen once. The CDR3 is 16 residues long. Germline V CDR1 and CDR2: MNHEY, SVGAGI. Trimming removed 4 bases from V and 2 bases from J; junction bases left unmatched: 6. A Seattle source enrolled patients during active infection and followed them longitudinally. The clonotype was recovered from a woman of 80 years or more with COVID-19, enrolled during active disease. The chain employs TRBV6-5 and TRBJ1-5, with 9 bases aligning to TRBD1. Sequencing was done on a sample of peripheral blood. The CDR3 spells CASSSGQGGGNQPQHF. The CDR3 nucleotides read TGTGCCAGCAGTTCGGGACAGGGTGGTGGCAATCAGCCCCAGCATTTT.